This T cell receptor (beta chain) derives from a study of CD8+CD57+ T cells in acquired aplastic anemia. About the study: Sorted CD4+ and CD8+ cell DNA averaged roughly 3 ug. Study observations and caveats: Patients and controls had in common fewer than 30 CD8+ CDR3 sequences. Statistical testing detected no significant gap in CD8+ Simpson's diversity between patients and controls.

The CDR3 extends over 14 amino acids. Germline loops: CDR1 LNHDA, CDR2 SQIVND (reference sequence). The V end lost 6 bases, the J end lost 1 base, and 10 bases lay between the germline ends. This clonotype was seen many times. As yet, its antigen is unknown. Individuals selected for sequencing had exhibited CD8+CD57+ cell expansion on flow cytometry. Blood sampling was performed on the patients, and none of them had received therapy by then. The use of genomic DNA as template underpinned the TCR beta VDJ and CDR3 profiling. One entry per CDR3 protein, called by TCRdb with MiXCR from the reads. There are about 240,000 distinct CDR3 sequences in the sample; 47% occur only once, and less than 9% lies in the top ten.

The rearrangement links TRBV19 to TRBJ2-1; D is ambiguous. Sequencing input: sorted CD4+, CD8+, or CD8+CD57+ T cells (not recorded which) from PBMCs. The TCR sequence derives from a human donor with aplastic anemia. The CDR3 nucleotides are TGTGCCAGTAGGCTCACGGGTTCCTACAATGAGCAGTTCTTC. This encodes CASRLTGSYNEQFF.